These 19 T cell receptor beta chains came from one sample sequenced in a study of T cells in Graves' hyperthyroidism and ophthalmopathy. Amplified TCR beta CDR3 regions came from RNA transcripts. Primed by the HTBI set, a first-round RT-PCR was run on the TCR CDR3. One entry per CDR3 protein results from TCRdb running MiXCR on the multiplex PCR reads. The data hold a few hundred thousand distinct CDR3 sequences, with approximately 14% observed a single time. Sequencing input: blood. Source of these receptors: a woman in her 30s with Graves' hyperthyroidism.

This clonotype was recorded at least ten times. The chain couples TRBV7-9 to TRBJ1-2, with 10 bases aligning to TRBD1. V was clipped by 5 bases and J by 6 bases; unmatched bases: 15. Germline CDR1 and CDR2: SEHNR and FQNEAQ (reference sequence). The CDR3 runs 17 residues. CDR3: CASSPPGTGVQLDGYTF. The CDR3 nucleotides read TGTGCCAGCAGCCCCCCCGGGACAGGGGTGCAATTGGATGGCTACACCTTC.

In its sample, this clonotype was seen many times. The J gene is TRBJ1-1, the V gene TRBV5-1; D remains ambiguous. CDR3 length: 11 residues. Germline values: CDR1 SGHRS, CDR2 YFSETQ. Trimming cost V 0 bases and J 7 bases, with 4 bases left between them. The CDR3 loop reads CASSLGGEAFF. The CDR3 coding sequence is TGCGCCAGCAGCTTGGGAGGTGAAGCTTTCTTT.

This clonotype has a handful of counts. This chain uses TRBV7-9 with TRBJ2-1; TRBD2 might be the D (5 bases). This CDR3 contains 14 residues. The germline V and J ends were trimmed by 5 bases and 6 bases, with 14 bases remaining between them. Germline values: CDR1 SEHNR, CDR2 FQNEAQ (reference sequence). The CDR3 DNA sequence: TGTGCCAGCAGCAAACGGGGTGAGGGCAATGAGCAGTTCTTC. Protein: CASSKRGEGNEQFF.

This clonotype was seen ten or more times. J is TRBJ2-3 and V is TRBV12-3 or TRBV12-4; 14 bases are shared with TRBD2. The CDR3 is 18 residues long. With V trimmed by 6 bases and J by 6 bases, 14 bases remained unmatched. CDR3 region: CASSRGLAGGPPRDTQYF. CDR3 bases: TGTGCCAGCAGCCGAGGACTAGCGGGAGGACCTCCTAGGGATACGCAGTATTTT.

The chain employs TRBV6-1 and TRBJ2-1; D not resolved. The length of the CDR3 is 11 residues. From germline, CDR1 is MNHNS and CDR2 SASEGT. With 5 bases removed from V and 8 bases from J, the gap between germline ends came to 7 bases. The CDR3 sequence: CASSPGHEQFF. The CDR3 DNA reads TGTGCCAGCAGTCCAGGCCATGAGCAGTTCTTC.

CDR3 DNA: TGTGCCAGCACCCAATCCGGGACAGGGGGTTTGTACTTC. It yields the protein CASTQSGTGGLYF. The V and J genes are TRBV6-2 or TRBV6-3 and TRBJ2-5, with 11 nucleotides matching TRBD1. The germline V gene has CDR1 MNHEY and CDR2 SVGEGT. The CDR3 loop spans 13 amino acids. The V segment lost 7 bases and the J segment 13 bases; nucleotides outside the gene matches: 11.

The CDR3 DNA is TGTGCCTGGAGTGCCCCAGGCCCGTCCTACGAGCAGTACTTC. This translates into CAWSAPGPSYEQYF. The chain couples TRBV30 to TRBJ2-7; D gene ambiguous. Trimming took 1 base from V and 1 from J, leaving 11 bases between them. This CDR3 spans 14 amino acids. The germline gives CDR1 GTSNPN, CDR2 SVGIG (reference sequence).

In its sample, this clonotype was seen many times. The J gene is TRBJ2-2, the V gene TRBV6-2 or TRBV6-3, with D uncertain. CDR1 is MNHEY, CDR2 SVGEGT, per germline. CDR3 length equals 15 residues. The ends were cut back, 2 bases at V and 4 bases at J, with 11 bases in the middle. CDR3 amino acids: CASSYLKTVTGELFF. In nucleotides, the CDR3 is TGTGCCAGCAGTTACCTGAAAACAGTCACCGGGGAGCTGTTTTTT.

This clonotype was recorded many times. The rearrangement links TRBV18 to TRBJ2-7; D call uncertain. V was clipped by 5 bases and J by 2 bases, with 13 bases between them. Per germline, CDR1 KGHSH and CDR2 LQKENI. The CDR3 covers 14 residues. This CDR3 is CASSLSDTAYEQYF. The CDR3 DNA reads as TGTGCCAGCTCATTAAGCGACACTGCCTACGAGCAGTACTTC. Full variable domain (outside the CDR3, taken from reference TRBV18 and TRBJ2-7): NAGVMQNPRHLVRRRGQEARLRCSPMKGHSHVYWYRQLPEEGLKFMVYLQKENIIDESGMPKERFSAEFPKEGPSILRIQQVVRGDSAAYFCASSLSDTAYEQYFGPGTRLTVT.

This clonotype was seen many times. Here the CDR3 reads CASRDTVNTEAFF. CDR3 nucleotide sequence: TGCGCCAGCAGAGATACAGTGAACACTGAAGCTTTCTTT. The chain links TRBV5-1 to TRBJ1-1; D is unclear. V lost 5 bases, J lost 0 bases, and 8 bases lay in between. Germline CDR1 SGHRS, CDR2 YFSETQ. This CDR3 spans 13 amino acids.

V and J are TRBV5-8 and TRBJ2-1; 9 nucleotides agree with TRBD2. The length of the CDR3 is 16 residues. Germline V gene data show CDR1 as SGHTS and CDR2 as YDEGEE. V was pared by 0 bases and J by 3 bases, with 4 bases of the junction left unmatched. CDR3 nucleotide sequence: TGTGCCAGCAGCTTGGGGGCTAGCGGGAACTACAATGAGCAGTTCTTC. This translates into CASSLGASGNYNEQFF.

This clonotype was counted at least ten times. The gene calls are TRBV5-1 and TRBJ2-3; TRBD2 might be the D (6 bases). Germline CDR1 is SGHRS and CDR2 is YFSETQ. Between the trimmed V and J ends, which lost 4 bases and 2 bases, there was a span of 23 bases. There are 18 residues in the CDR3. For the CDR3, the DNA is TGCGCCAGCAGCCCTCTGCGGGGCGCCCTCGACCTCACAGATACGCAGTATTTT. Encoded protein: CASSPLRGALDLTDTQYF.

The rearrangement joins TRBV6-2 or TRBV6-3 to TRBJ2-3, with TRBD2 as a possible D gene (5 bases). Trimming shortened V by 4 bases and J by 5 bases, and 10 bases separated the two germline ends. Per germline, CDR1 MNHEY and CDR2 SVGEGT. The CDR3 runs to 13 residues. The CDR3 spells CASSSKLGDTQYF. In DNA form, the CDR3 reads TGTGCCAGCAGTTCGAAACTAGGAGATACGCAGTATTTT.

This clonotype was seen ten or more times. The rearrangement joins TRBV3-1 to TRBJ2-1; 9 bases line up with TRBD2. The CDR3 length is 15 residues. CDR1 LGHDT and CDR2 YNNKEL come from the germline V gene (reference sequence). Losses at the gene ends were 1 base for V and 3 bases for J; bases not matched to a gene: 1. CDR3 nucleotides: TGTGCCAGCAGCCAAGCAGCGGGAGGCTACAATGAGCAGTTCTTC. Encoded protein: CASSQAAGGYNEQFF.

This clonotype was found many times. The J gene is TRBJ2-1, the V gene TRBV18, with unresolved D. V dropped 2 bases and J dropped 5 bases, with 16 bases sitting between them. The CDR3 runs 16 residues. Germline V CDR1 and CDR2: KGHSH, LQKENI. The CDR3 DNA reads as TGTGCCAGCTCACCAGTACGGTCTAGTTTCCACAATGAGCAGTTCTTC. Encoded protein: CASSPVRSSFHNEQFF. Variable domain in full (rest from reference TRBV18 and TRBJ2-1): NAGVMQNPRHLVRRRGQEARLRCSPMKGHSHVYWYRQLPEEGLKFMVYLQKENIIDESGMPKERFSAEFPKEGPSILRIQQVVRGDSAAYFCASSPVRSSFHNEQFFGPGTRLTVL.

Details on this clonotype: A much larger clone differs from this one at a single base, so this may be a read error. V gene TRBV28 combines with J gene TRBJ2-7; 12 bases map to TRBD2. Unmatched junction bases numbered 7, after V lost 4 bases and J lost 0 bases. Germline lookup yields CDR1 MDHEN and CDR2 SYDVKM. The CDR3 totals 17 residues. For the CDR3, the DNA is TGTGCCAGCAGTTCACCTGGACTAGCGGGGAACTCCTACGAGCAGTACTTC. Translating gives CASSSPGLAGNSYEQYF.

Notes on this clonotype: A read error may explain this, as a much larger clone is one base away. The chain is built from TRBV30 and TRBJ2-7; D unresolved. From germline, CDR1 is GTSNPN and CDR2 SVGIG (reference sequence). With 4 bases removed from V and 2 bases from J, the gap between germline ends came to 15 bases. This CDR3 has 14 residues. CDR3 region: CAWTGDEDPYEQYF. CDR3 in DNA: TGTGCCTGGACCGGAGACGAAGACCCCTACGAGCAGTACTTC.

This clonotype has a handful of counts. This chain joins TRBV29-1 and TRBJ2-7, with TRBD2 identical over 14 bases. The CDR3 extends over 14 amino acids. The germline gives CDR1 SQVTM, CDR2 ANQGSEA. The V and J ends lost 6 bases and 7 bases, in that order; junction bases with no gene match: 8. CDR3 sequence (DNA): TGCAGCGTGGCCGGGACTAGCGGGAGCATGGAGCAGTACTTC. It is translated as CSVAGTSGSMEQYF.

In this sample, this clonotype turned up many times. This chain connects TRBV3-1 to TRBJ1-2; TRBD1 is a possible D gene (6 bases). V lost 1 base and J lost 8, with 11 bases in between. The CDR3 is made up of 13 amino acids. CDR1 is LGHDT and CDR2 is YNNKEL in the germline V gene (reference sequence). CDR3 amino acids: CASSQAAGEGYTF. For the CDR3, the DNA is TGTGCCAGCAGCCAAGCTGCAGGGGAAGGCTACACCTTC.